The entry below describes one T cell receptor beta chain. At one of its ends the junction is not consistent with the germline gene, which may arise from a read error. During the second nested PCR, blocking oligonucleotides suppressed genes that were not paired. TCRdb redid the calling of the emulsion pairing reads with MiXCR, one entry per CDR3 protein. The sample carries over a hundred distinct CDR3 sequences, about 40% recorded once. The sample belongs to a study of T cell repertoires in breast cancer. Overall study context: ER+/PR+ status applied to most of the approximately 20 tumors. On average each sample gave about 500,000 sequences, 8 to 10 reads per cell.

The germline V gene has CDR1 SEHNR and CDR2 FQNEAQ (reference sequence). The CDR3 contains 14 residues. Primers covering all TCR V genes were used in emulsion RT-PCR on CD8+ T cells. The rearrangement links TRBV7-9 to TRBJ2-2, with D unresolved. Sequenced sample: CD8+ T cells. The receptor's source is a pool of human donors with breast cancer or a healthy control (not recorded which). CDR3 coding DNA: TGTGCCAGCAGCCTACGGCCGAAAACCGGGGAGCTGTTTTTT. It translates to CASSLRPKTGELFF. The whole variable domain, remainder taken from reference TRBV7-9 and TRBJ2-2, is DTGVSQNPRHKITKRGQNVTFRCDPISEHNRLYWYRQTLGQGPEFLTYFQNEAQLEKSRLLSDRFSAERPKGSFSTLEIQRTEQGDSAMYLCASSLRPKTGELFFGEGSRLTVL.